This record looks at one T cell receptor (beta chain) sequence and its context. There is no known antigen for this receptor. No much larger clonotype is one base removed from it; base qualities were not supplied. Each collaborating institution followed its own protocols to collect whole blood in K2EDTA tubes. Collaborator samples were shipped for TCRbeta analysis as frozen whole blood, isolated PBMCs, or DNA extracted from either sample type. The data are from a study of blood T cell repertoires in COVID-19 (TCRdb year 2020). Some background on the complete study: Collaborator samples came from the United States, Italy and Spain and covered acute and convalescent phases of COVID-19. Subjects who had been exposed to COVID-19, were actively infected with it, or had recovered from it provided the deeply sampled blood TCRbeta repertoires that made up the dataset. The prospective study material was composed of cDNA or gDNA derived from T cells, B-cell-depleted T cells, or PBMCs. Where available, HLA class I and class II types were obtained from metadata supplied by the sample provider rather than from assay-based typing. A freely available public database, intended as a resource for researchers studying the immune response to SARS-CoV-2, is where the repertoires were released. The samples were drawn from two sources: the first 160 participants of the ongoing ImmuneRACE study, and over 950 subjects contributed by 6 global collaborators. The sample metadata nearly always contained a de-identified subject ID, COVID-19 status, age in years and sex. Overall study outcomes, separate from this receptor: The quantity of clinical and demographic metadata differed by source and by participant and was supplied without curation.

TCRbeta CDR3 regions were amplified from genomic DNA by means of the immunoSEQ Assay, a bias-controlled multiplex PCR. On the authors' methods: Within the assay, amplification of reference gene primers was used to estimate how many nucleated cells each sample contained. To quantify the absolute abundance of each unique TCRbeta CDR3 rearrangement, sequence reads were collapsed and filtered. For each sample, productive Simpson clonality was calculated as the square root of Simpson's diversity index across productive rearrangements. In TCRdb, the immuneACCESS table is reduced to in-frame sequences with V and J assigned. These tables do not hold every clone; where another copy was compared, an unresolved V gene accounts for under half, and the others remain unexplained. D and trimming come from the DNA, and the V and J calls and clone size come from that table. The sample table holds around 160,000 clones, of which roughly 76% were seen once. The ten largest clones represent 8% to 9% of the sample.

In the germline V gene (reference sequence), CDR1 corresponds to GTSNPN and CDR2 to SVGIG. From cysteine to phenylalanine, the CDR3 is 13 amino acids long. Only the CDR3 DNA is retained, 39 bases long and in frame from the first base. V is clipped by 4 bases and J by 1 base, and the sequence between their germline boundaries is 10 bases long. The rearrangement combines TRBV30 with TRBJ1-1; tentative D gene TRBD1, with 6 bases matching. Sequencing used peripheral blood. This TCR came from a human donor with acute or convalescent COVID-19. The donor label of this sample is uncertain. The CDR3 protein is CAWNKQGNTEAFF. The sequence in DNA is TGTGCCTGGAATAAACAGGGGAACACTGAAGCTTTCTTT.